This TCR beta chain is from a study of cytomegalovirus exposure and HLA in healthy donors. Overall study: Of about 390 genotyped donors, 75% to 90% grouped in the Caucasian-associated ancestry cluster.

About this clone itself: What it binds is not known.

Germline lookup yields CDR1 MNHEY and CDR2 SVGAGI. This CDR3 has 14 residues. Unmatched junction bases numbered 6, after V lost 6 bases and J lost 4 bases. PCR involved 60 Vbeta and 13 Jbeta primers. Sequencing used immunoSEQ multiplex PCR; TCRdb keeps in-frame clones, though not all of them. The sample yields about 150,000 clones, around 80% seen once. Study-wide results and limits: A further, later analysis showed that HLA-associated TCR beta chains (compared with equally common others) were more clonally expanded.

All the people who gave samples were healthy bone marrow donors. This TCR derives from a boy between 2 and 10 years old in good health and CMV-seronegative. Sequenced material: PBMCs. The J gene is TRBJ2-5, the V gene TRBV6-5, with 9 positions matching TRBD1. The CDR3 spells CASRLGQGLETQYF. In DNA form, the CDR3 reads TGTGCCAGCAGACTTGGACAGGGGTTAGAGACCCAGTACTTC.